The TCR beta chain under discussion was sequenced for a study of glioma-infiltrating T cells after dendritic cell vaccination. This clone was seen a single time. Antigen specificity is unknown. Findings and caveats of the study: Estimated pretreatment TIL content predicted outcome after dendritic cell vaccination.

The time point is: after dendritic cell vaccination, including at tumor progression/relapse. Patients had residual fresh-frozen tumor tissue and more than two years of survival data. The CDR3 loop spans 13 amino acids. CDR1 is SGHAT, CDR2 FQDESV, per germline (reference sequence). Trimming cost V 5 bases and J 3 bases, with 10 bases left between them. The primer mix had 60 V beta and 13 J beta primers. Sequencing used immunoSEQ multiplex PCR; TCRdb keeps in-frame clones, though not all of them. This sample has roughly 85,000 clones, with roughly 85% found just once. This sample comprised blood, obtained after dendritic cell vaccination. This sequence was found in a human donor with glioblastoma. The J gene is TRBJ1-1, the V gene TRBV11-1; D gene unclear. CDR3 in DNA: TGTGCCAGCAGCCCTATTACCTACACTGAAGCTTTCTTT. This translates into CASSPITYTEAFF.